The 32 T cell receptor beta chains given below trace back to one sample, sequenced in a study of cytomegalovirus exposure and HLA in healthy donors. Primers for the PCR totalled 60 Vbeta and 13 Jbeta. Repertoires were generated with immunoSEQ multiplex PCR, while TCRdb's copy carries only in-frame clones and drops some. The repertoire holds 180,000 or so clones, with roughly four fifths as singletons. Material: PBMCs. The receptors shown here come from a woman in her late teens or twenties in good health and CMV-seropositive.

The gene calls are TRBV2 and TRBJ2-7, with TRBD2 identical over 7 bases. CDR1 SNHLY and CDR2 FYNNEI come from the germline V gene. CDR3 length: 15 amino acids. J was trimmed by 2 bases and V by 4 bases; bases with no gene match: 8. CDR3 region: CASSVRAGPAYEQYF. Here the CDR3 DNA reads TGTGCCAGCAGTGTCCGAGCGGGACCAGCCTACGAGCAGTACTTC. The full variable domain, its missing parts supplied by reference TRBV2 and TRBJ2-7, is EPEVTQTPSHQVTQMGQEVILRCVPISNHLYFYWYRQILGQKVEFLVSFYNNEISEKSEIFDDQFSVERPDGSNFTLKIRSTKLEDSAMYFCASSVRAGPAYEQYFGPGTRLTVT.

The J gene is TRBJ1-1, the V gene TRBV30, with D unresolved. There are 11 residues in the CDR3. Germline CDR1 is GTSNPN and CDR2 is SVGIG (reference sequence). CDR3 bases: TGTGCAAGGGCAGAGGGAACTGAAGCTTTCTTT. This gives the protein CARAEGTEAFF.

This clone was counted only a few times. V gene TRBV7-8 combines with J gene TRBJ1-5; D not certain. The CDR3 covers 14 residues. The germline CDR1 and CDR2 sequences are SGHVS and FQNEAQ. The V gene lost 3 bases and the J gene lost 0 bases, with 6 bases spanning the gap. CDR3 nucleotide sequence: TGTGCCAGCAGCTTTCCGGGTAGCAATCAGCCCCAGCATTTT. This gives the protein CASSFPGSNQPQHF.

CDR3 region: CASRLESNQPQHF. The CDR3 nucleotides are TGCGCCAGCAGGCTAGAGAGCAATCAGCCCCAGCATTTT. This chain uses TRBV10-2 with TRBJ1-5, with D hard to call. There are 13 residues in the CDR3. Germline-derived CDR1 and CDR2 are WSHSY and SAAADI. Trimming shortened V by 6 bases and J by 1 base, and 7 bases separated the two germline ends.

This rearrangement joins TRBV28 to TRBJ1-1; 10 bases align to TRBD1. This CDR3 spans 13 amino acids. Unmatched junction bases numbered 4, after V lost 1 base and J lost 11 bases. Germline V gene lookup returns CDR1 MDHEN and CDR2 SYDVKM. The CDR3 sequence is CASSLFGTGDAFF. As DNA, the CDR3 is TGTGCCAGCAGTTTATTCGGGACAGGGGATGCTTTCTTT.

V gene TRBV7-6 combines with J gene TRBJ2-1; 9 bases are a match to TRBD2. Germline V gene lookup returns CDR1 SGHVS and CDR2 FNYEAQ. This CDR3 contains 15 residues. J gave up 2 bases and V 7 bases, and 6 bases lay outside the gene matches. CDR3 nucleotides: TGTGCCAGCACATATAGCGGGGGACCCTACAATGAGCAGTTCTTC. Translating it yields CASTYSGGPYNEQFF.

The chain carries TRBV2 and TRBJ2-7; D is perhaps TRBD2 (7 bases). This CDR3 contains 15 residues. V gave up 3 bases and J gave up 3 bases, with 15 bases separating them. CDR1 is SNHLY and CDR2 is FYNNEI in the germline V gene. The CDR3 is CASSEGSGGHYEQYF. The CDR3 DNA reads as TGTGCCAGCAGTGAGGGGTCGGGGGGACACTACGAGCAGTACTTC.

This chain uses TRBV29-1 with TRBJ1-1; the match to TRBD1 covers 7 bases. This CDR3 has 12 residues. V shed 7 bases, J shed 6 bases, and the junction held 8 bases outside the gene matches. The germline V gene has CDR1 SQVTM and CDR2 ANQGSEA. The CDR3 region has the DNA TGCAGCGCAAAACAGGGGATACCTGAAGCTTTCTTT. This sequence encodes CSAKQGIPEAFF.

The CDR3 protein is CASSQGRGSLNEQFF. The CDR3, as DNA: TGCGCCAGCAGCCAAGGACGGGGGAGCCTAAATGAGCAGTTCTTC. The J gene is TRBJ2-1, the V gene TRBV4-1; D is possibly TRBD2 (6 bases). The CDR3 has 15 residues. V was pared by 1 base and J by 7 bases, with 14 bases between. Germline-derived CDR1 and CDR2 are MGHRA and YSYEKL.

The CDR3 spells CSVETGSYEQYF. The CDR3 DNA is TGCAGCGTTGAGACAGGGTCCTACGAGCAGTACTTC. The J gene is TRBJ2-7, the V gene TRBV29-1, with TRBD1 matching 7 bases. This CDR3 is built from 12 residues. After removal of 3 bases from V and 1 base from J, the junction contained 0 bases not matched to a gene. Germline loops: CDR1 SQVTM, CDR2 ANQGSEA.

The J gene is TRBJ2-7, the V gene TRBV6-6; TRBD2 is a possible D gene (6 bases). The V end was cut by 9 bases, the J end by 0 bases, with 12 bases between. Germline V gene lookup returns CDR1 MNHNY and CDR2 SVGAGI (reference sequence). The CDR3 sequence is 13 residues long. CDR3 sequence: CASAAGSSYEQYF. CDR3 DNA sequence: TGTGCCAGTGCCGCGGGGAGCTCCTACGAGCAGTACTTC.

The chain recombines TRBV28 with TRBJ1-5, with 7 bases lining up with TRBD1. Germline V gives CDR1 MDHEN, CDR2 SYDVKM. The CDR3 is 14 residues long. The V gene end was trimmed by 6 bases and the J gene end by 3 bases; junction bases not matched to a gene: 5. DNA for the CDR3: TGTGCCAGCAGCACGGGACAGAACAATCAGCCCCAGCATTTT. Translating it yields CASSTGQNNQPQHF.

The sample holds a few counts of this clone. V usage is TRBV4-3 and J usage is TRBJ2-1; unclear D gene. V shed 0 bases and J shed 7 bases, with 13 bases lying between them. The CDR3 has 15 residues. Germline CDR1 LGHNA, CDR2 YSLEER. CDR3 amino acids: CASSQDGNRLNEQFF. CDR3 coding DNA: TGCGCCAGCAGCCAAGATGGAAACAGATTGAATGAGCAGTTCTTC.

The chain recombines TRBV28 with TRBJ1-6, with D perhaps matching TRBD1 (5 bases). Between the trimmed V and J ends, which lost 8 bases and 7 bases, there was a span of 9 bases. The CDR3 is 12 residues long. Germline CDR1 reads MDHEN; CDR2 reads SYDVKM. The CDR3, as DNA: TGTGCCAGCGGGGGGGGGAATTCACCCCTCCACTTT. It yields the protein CASGGGNSPLHF.

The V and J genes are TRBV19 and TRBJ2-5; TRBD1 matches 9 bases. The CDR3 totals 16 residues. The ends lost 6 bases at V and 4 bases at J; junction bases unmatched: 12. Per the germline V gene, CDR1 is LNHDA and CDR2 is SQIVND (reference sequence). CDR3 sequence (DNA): TGTGCCAGTAGCCCACACCGGGACAGGGTAGCAGAGACCCAGTACTTC. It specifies CASSPHRDRVAETQYF.

The CDR3 loop reads CASSLGTGTEQYF. The CDR3 nucleotides read TGTGCCAGCAGCTTAGGGACAGGAACCGAGCAGTACTTC. The chain joins TRBV7-9 to TRBJ2-7, with 7 bases fitting TRBD1. Germline CDR1 reads SEHNR; CDR2 reads FQNEAQ (reference sequence). J was trimmed by 6 bases and V by 1 base; bases with no gene match: 3. The length of the CDR3 is 13 residues.

The CDR3 nucleotides read TGTGCCAGCAGTCCAGGACAGGCGTACTATGGCTACACCTTC. Translation: CASSPGQAYYGYTF. The V gene is TRBV6-5, the J gene TRBJ1-2; 7 nucleotides align to TRBD1. Unmatched junction bases numbered 6, after V lost 5 bases and J lost 3 bases. The CDR3 is made up of 14 amino acids. Germline values: CDR1 MNHEY, CDR2 SVGAGI.

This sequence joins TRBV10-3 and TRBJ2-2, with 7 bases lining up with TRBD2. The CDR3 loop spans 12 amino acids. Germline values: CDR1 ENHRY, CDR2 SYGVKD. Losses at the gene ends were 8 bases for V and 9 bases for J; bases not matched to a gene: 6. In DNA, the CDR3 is TGTGCCATCGGCGGGGGAGGCCGGGAGCTGTTTTTT. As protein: CAIGGGGRELFF.

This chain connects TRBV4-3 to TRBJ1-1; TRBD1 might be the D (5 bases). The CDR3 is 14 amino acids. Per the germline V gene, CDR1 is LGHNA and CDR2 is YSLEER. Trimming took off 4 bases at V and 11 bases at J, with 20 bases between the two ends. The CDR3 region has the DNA TGCGCCAGCAGCCCGGCGTTTCGGGACTGGTGGGCTTTCTTT. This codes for CASSPAFRDWWAFF.

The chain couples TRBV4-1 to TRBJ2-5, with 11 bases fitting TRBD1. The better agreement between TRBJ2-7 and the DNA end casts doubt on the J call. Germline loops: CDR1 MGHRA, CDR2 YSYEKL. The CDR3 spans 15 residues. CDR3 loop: CASSHGGQGGYEQYF. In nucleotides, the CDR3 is TGCGCCAGCAGCCATGGGGGACAGGGGGGGTACGAGCAGTACTTC.

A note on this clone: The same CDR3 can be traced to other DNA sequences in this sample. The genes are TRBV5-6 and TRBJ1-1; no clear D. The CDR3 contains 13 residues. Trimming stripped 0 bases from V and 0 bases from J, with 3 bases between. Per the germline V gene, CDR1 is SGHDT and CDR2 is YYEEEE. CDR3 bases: TGTGCCAGCAGCTTGGTATTGAACACTGAAGCTTTCTTT. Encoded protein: CASSLVLNTEAFF.

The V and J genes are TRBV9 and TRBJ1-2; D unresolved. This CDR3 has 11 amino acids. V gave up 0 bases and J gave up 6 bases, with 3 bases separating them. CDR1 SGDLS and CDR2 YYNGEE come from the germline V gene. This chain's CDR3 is CASSVGNGYTF. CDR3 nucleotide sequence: TGTGCCAGCAGCGTAGGTAATGGCTACACCTTC.

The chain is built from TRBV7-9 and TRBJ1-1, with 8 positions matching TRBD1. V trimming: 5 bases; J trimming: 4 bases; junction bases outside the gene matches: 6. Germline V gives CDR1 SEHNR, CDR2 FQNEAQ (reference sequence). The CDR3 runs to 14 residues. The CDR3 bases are TGTGCCAGCAGCGTCGGACAGGGTGGCACTGAAGCTTTCTTT. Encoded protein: CASSVGQGGTEAFF.

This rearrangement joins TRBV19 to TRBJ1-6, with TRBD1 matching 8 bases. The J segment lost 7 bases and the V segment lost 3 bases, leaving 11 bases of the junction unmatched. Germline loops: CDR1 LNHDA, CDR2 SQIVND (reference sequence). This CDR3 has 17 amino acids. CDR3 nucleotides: TGTGCCAGTAGTATCCATTTCGACAGGGGCGAGAATTCACCCCTCCACTTT. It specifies CASSIHFDRGENSPLHF.

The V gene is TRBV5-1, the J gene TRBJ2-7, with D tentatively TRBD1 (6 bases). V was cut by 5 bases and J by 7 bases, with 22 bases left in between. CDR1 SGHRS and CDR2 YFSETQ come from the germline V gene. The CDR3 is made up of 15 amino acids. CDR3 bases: TGCGCCAGCAGTTCAACGGGACACCTGTTAAGGGAGCAGTACTTC. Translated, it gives CASSSTGHLLREQYF. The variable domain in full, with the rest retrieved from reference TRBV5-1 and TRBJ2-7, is KAGVTQTPRYLIKTRGQQVTLSCSPISGHRSVSWYQQTPGQGLQFLFEYFSETQRNKGNFPGRFSGRQFSNSRSEMNVSTLELGDSALYLCASSSTGHLLREQYFGPGTRLTVT.

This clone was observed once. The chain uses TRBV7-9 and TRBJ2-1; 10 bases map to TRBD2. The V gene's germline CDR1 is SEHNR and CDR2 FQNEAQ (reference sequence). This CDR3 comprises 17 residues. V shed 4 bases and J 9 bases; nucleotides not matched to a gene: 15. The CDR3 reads CASSSSGPAGGRGEQFF. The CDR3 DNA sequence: TGTGCCAGCAGCTCGTCGGGGCCAGCGGGGGGGCGGGGTGAGCAGTTCTTC.

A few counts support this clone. The CDR3 DNA is TGTGCCAGCAGTTTAGAGGACAGGTTACAAGAGACCCAGTACTTC. This sequence encodes CASSLEDRLQETQYF. The chain recombines TRBV28 with TRBJ2-5; TRBD1 aligns across 7 bases. Trimming removed 2 bases from V and 2 bases from J; junction bases left unmatched: 5. CDR3 length equals 15 residues. Germline values: CDR1 MDHEN, CDR2 SYDVKM.

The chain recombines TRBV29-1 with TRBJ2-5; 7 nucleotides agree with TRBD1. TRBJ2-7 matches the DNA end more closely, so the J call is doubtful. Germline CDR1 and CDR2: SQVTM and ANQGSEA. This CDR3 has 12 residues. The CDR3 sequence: CSVRDSSYEQYF. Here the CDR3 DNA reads TGCAGCGTTAGGGACAGCTCCTACGAGCAGTACTTC.

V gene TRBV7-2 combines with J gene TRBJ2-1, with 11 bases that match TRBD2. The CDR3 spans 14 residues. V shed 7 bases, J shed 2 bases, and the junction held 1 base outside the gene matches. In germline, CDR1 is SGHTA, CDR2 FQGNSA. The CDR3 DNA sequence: TGTGCCAGCACGACTAGCGGGGCCTACAATGAGCAGTTCTTC. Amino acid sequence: CASTTSGAYNEQFF.

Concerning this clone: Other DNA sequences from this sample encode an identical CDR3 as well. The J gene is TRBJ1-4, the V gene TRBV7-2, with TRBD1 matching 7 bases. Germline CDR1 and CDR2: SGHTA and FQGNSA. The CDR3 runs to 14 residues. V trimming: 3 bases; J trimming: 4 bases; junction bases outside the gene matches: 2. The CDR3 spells CASSLTGYNEKLFF. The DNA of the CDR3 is TGTGCCAGCAGCTTGACAGGGTATAATGAAAAACTGTTTTTT. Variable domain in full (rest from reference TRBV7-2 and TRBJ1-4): GAGVSQSPSNKVTEKGKDVELRCDPISGHTALYWYRQSLGQGLEFLIYFQGNSAPDKSGLPSDRFSAERTGGSVSTLTIQRTQQEDSAVYLCASSLTGYNEKLFFGSGTQLSVL.

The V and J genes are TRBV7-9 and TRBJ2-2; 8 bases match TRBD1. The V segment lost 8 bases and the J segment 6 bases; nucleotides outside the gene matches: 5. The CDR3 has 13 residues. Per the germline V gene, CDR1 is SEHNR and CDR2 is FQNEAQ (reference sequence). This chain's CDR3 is CASGETGAGELFF. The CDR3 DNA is TGTGCCAGCGGGGAGACAGGGGCCGGGGAGCTGTTTTTT.

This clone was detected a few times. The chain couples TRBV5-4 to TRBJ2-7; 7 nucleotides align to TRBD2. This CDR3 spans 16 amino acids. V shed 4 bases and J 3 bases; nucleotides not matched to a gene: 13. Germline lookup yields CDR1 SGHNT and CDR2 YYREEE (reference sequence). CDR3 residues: CASSTATGLKRYEQYF. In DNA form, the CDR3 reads TGTGCCAGCAGCACTGCCACGGGACTAAAACGCTACGAGCAGTACTTC.